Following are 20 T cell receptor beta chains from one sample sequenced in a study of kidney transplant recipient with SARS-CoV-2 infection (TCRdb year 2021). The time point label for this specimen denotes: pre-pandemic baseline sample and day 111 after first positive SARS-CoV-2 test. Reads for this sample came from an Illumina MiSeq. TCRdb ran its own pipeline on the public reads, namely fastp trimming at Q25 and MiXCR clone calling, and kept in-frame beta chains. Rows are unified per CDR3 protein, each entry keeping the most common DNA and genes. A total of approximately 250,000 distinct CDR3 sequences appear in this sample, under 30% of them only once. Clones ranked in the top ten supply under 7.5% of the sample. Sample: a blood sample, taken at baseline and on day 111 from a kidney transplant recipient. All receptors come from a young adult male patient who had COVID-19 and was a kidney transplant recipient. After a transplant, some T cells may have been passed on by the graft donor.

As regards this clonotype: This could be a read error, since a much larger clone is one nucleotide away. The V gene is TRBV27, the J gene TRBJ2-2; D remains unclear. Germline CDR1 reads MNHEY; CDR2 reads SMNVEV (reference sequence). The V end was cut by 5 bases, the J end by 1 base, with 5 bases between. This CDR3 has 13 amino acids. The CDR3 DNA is TGTGCCAGCAGTCCCCAGAACACCGGGGAGCTGTTTTTT. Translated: CASSPQNTGELFF.

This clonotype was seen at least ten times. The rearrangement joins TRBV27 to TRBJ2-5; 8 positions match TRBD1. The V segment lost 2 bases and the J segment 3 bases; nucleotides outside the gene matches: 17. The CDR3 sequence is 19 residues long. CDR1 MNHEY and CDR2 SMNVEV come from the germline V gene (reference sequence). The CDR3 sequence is CASSLVCGRGRGDKETQYF. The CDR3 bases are TGTGCCAGCAGTTTAGTTTGTGGCAGGGGGCGCGGGGATAAAGAGACCCAGTACTTC.

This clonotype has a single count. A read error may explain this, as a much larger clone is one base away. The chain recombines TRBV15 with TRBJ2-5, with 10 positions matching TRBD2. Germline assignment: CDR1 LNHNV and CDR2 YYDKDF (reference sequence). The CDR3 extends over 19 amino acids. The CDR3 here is CATSGDGLAGGAQGVTQYF. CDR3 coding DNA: TGTGCCACCAGCGGAGATGGGTTAGCGGGAGGTGCCCAGGGGGTGACCCAGTACTTC.

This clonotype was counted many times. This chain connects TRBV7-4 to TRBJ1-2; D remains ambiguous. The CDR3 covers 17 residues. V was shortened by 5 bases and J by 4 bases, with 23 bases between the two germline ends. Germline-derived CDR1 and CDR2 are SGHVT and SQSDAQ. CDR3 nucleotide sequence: TGTGCCAGCAGCGCTGTACATTCAGCTCGAAAGACCTATGGCTACACCTTC. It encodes CASSAVHSARKTYGYTF. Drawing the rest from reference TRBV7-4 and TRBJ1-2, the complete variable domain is GAGVSQSPRYKVAKRGRDVALRCDSISGHVTLYWYRQTLGQGSEVLTYSQSDAQRDKSGRPSGRFSAERPERSVSTLKIQRTEQGDSAVYLCASSAVHSARKTYGYTFGSGTRLTVV.

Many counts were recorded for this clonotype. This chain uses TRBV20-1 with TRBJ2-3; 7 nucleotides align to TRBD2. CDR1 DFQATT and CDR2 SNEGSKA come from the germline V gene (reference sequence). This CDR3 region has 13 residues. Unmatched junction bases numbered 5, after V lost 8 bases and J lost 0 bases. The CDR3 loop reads CSPNSGSTDTQYF. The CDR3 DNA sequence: TGCAGTCCAAATAGCGGGAGCACAGATACGCAGTATTTT.

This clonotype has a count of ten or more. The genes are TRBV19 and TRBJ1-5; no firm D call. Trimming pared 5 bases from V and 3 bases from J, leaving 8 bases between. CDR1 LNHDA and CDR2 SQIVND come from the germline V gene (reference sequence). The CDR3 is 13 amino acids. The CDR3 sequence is CASSPRNNQPQHF. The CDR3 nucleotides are TGTGCCAGTAGTCCCAGAAACAATCAGCCCCAGCATTTT. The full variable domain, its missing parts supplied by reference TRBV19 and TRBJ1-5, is DGGITQSPKYLFRKEGQNVTLSCEQNLNHDAMYWYRQDPGQGLRLIYYSQIVNDFQKGDIAEGYSVSREKKESFPLTVTSAQKNPTAFYLCASSPRNNQPQHFGDGTRLSIL.

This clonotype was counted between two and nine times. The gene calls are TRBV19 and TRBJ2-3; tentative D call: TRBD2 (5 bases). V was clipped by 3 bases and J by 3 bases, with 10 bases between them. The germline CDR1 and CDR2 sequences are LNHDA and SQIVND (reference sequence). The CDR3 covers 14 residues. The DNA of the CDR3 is TGTGCCAGTAGTATCGTACTAGATACAGATACGCAGTATTTT. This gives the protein CASSIVLDTDTQYF.

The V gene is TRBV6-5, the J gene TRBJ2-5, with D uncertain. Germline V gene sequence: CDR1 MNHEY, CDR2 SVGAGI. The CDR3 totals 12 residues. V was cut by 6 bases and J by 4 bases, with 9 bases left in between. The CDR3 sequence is CASRAGSETQYF. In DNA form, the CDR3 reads TGTGCCAGCAGAGCCGGGTCAGAGACCCAGTACTTC.

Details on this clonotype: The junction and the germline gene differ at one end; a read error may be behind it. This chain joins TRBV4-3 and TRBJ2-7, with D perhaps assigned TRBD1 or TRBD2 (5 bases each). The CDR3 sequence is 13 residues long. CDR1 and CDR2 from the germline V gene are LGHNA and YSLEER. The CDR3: CASSQESWDEQYF. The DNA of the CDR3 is TGCGCCAGCAGCCAAGAAAGTTGGGACGAACAGTACTTC.

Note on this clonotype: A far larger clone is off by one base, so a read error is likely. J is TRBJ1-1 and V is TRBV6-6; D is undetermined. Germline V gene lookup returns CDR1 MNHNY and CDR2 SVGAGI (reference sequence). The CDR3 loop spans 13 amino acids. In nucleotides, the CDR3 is TGTGCCAACAGTTTACGACAGAACACTGAAGCTTTCTTT. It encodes CANSLRQNTEAFF.

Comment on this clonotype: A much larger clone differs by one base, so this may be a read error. Here the CDR3 DNA reads TGTGCCAGCAGCCATCGGACGGTTCATGGCTACACCTTC. This codes for CASSHRTVHGYTF. This rearrangement joins TRBV14 to TRBJ2-4; D unclear. The tail of the sequence fits TRBJ1-2 better, so the J call may be wrong. CDR3 length equals 13 residues. From germline, CDR1 is SGHDN and CDR2 FVKESK.

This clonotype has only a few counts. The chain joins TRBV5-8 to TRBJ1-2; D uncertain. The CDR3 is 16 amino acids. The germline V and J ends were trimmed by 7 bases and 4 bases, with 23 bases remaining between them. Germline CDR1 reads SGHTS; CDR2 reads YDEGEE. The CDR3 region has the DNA TGTGCCAGCTTTTCTGATCATCCACGAAAGACCTATGGCTACACCTTC. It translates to CASFSDHPRKTYGYTF.

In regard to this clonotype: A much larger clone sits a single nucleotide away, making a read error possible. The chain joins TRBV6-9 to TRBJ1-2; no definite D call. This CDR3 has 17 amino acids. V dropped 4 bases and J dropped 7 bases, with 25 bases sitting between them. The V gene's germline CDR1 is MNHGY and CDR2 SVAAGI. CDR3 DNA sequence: TGTGCCAGCAGTTGGGGTCAGCCTTACGGAAAGACCTGTGGCTACACCTTC. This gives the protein CASSWGQPYGKTCGYTF.

The CDR3 DNA reads as TGCGCCAGCAGCTCCTTAGCGGGAGGAGAAAGCGGGCAGTTCTTC. Protein: CASSSLAGGESGQFF. The rearrangement joins TRBV5-1 to TRBJ2-1; 10 nucleotides match TRBD2. The V and J ends lost 3 bases and 12 bases, in that order; junction bases with no gene match: 12. The germline V gene encodes CDR1 SGHRS and CDR2 YFSETQ. This CDR3 comprises 15 residues.

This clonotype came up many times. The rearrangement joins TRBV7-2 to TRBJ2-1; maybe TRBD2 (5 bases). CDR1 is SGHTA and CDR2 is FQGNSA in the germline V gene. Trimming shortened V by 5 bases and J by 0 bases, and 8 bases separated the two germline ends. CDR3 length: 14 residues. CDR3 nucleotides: TGTGCCAGCAGCAACGGGAACTCCTACAATGAGCAGTTCTTC. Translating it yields CASSNGNSYNEQFF.

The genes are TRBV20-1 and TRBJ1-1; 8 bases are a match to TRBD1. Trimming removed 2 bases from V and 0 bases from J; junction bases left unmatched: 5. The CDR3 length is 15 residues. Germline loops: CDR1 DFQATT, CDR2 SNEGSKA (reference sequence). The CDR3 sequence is CSARKRTGMNTEAFF. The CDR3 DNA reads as TGCAGTGCTAGAAAGAGGACAGGGATGAACACTGAAGCTTTCTTT.

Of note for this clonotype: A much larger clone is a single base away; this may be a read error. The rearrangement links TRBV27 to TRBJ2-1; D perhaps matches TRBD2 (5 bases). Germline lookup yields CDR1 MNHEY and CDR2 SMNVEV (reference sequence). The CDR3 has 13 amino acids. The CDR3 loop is CASGLNRGIEQFF. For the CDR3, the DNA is TGTGCCAGCGGTTTAAACCGGGGAATTGAGCAGTTCTTC.

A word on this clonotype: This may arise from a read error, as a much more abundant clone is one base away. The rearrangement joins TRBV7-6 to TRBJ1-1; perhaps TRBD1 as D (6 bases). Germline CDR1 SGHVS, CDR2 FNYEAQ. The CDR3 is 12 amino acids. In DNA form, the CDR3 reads TGTGCCGGCAGCCAACAGGGCCCTGAAGCTTTCTTT. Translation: CAGSQQGPEAFF.

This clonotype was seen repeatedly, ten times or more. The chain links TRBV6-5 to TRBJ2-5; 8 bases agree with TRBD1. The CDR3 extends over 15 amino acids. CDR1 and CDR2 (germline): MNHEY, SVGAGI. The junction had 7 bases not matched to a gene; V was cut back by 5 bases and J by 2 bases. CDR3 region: CASSPQGARQETQYF. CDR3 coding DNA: TGTGCCAGCAGTCCCCAGGGGGCACGGCAAGAGACCCAGTACTTC.

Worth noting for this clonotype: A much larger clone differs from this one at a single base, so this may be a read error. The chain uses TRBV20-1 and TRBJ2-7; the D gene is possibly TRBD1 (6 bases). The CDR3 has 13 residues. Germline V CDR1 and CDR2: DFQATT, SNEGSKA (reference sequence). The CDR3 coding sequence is TGCAGTGCTCATTACCAGGGGAACTACAAGCAGTACTTC. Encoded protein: CSAHYQGNYKQYF.